The clone carrying this T cell receptor (beta chain) was detected once. This CDR3 is built from 15 residues. The germline V gene encodes CDR1 LNHNV and CDR2 YYDKDF (reference sequence). Unmatched junction bases numbered 6, after V lost 5 bases and J lost 1 base. This sample stems from a study of blood T cell repertoires in COVID-19. The table came from immunoSEQ multiplex PCR; TCRdb's copy has only in-frame clones and leaves some out. The table lists 150,000 to 200,000 clones, roughly 93% of them singletons. The sample was peripheral blood. The J gene is TRBJ2-5, the V gene TRBV15; 8 bases are shared with TRBD1. The TCR comes from a woman aged 50 to 60 with acute or convalescent COVID-19. CDR3: CATSPDRAIQETQYF. The CDR3 DNA reads as TGTGCCACCAGCCCGGACAGGGCGATCCAAGAGACCCAGTACTTC.